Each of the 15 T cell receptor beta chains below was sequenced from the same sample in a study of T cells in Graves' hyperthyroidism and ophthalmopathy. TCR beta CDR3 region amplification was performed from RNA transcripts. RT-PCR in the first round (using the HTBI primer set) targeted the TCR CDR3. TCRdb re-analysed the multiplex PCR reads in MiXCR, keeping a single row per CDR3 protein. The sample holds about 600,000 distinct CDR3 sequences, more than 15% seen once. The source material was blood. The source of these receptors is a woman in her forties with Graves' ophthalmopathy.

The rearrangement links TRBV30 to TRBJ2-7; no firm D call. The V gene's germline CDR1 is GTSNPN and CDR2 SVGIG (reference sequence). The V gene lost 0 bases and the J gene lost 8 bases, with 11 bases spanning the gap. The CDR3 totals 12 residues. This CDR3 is CAWSVLRQKQYF. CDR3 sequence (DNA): TGTGCCTGGAGTGTGCTCCGCCAGAAGCAGTACTTC.

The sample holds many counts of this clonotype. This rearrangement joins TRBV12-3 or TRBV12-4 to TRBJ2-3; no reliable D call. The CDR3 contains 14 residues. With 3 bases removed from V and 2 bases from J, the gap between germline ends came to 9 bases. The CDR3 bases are TGTGCCAGCAGTTTGCACTCCTTCACAGATACGCAGTATTTT. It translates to CASSLHSFTDTQYF.

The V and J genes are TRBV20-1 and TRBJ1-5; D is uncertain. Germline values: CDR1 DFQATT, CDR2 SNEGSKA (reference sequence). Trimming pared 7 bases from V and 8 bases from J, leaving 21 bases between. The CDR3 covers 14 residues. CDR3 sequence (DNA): TGCAGTGGACATAGCGGGCAGAGAGTGGAGCCCCAGCATTTT. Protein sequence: CSGHSGQRVEPQHF.

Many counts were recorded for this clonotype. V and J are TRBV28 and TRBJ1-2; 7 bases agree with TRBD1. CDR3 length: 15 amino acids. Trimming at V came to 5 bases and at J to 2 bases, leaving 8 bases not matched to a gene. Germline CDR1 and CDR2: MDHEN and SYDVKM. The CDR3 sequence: CASSPTDRPNYGYTF. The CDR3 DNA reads TGTGCCAGCAGTCCTACGGACAGGCCCAACTATGGCTACACCTTC.

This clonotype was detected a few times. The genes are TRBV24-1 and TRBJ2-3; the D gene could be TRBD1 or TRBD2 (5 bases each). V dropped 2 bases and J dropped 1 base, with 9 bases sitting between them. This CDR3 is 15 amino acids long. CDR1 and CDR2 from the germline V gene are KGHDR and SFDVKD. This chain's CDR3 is CATSDSRGGTDTQYF. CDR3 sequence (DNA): TGTGCCACCAGTGATTCCCGAGGGGGCACAGATACGCAGTATTTT.

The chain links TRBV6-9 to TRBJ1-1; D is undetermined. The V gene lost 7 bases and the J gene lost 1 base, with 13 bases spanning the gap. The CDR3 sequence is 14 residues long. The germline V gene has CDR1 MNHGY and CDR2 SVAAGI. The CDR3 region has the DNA TGTGCCAGCAAGTTTGACATGGGGAACACTGAAGCTTTCTTT. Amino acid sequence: CASKFDMGNTEAFF.

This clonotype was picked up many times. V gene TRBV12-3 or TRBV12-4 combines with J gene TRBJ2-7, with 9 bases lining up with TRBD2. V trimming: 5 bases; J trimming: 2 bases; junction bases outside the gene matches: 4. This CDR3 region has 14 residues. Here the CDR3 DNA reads TGTGCCAGCAGTACATTAGCGGGAGCCTACGAGCAGTACTTC. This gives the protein CASSTLAGAYEQYF.

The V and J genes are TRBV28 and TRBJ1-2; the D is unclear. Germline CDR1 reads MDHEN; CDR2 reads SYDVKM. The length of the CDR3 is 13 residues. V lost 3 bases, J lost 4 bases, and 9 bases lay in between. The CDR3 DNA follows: TGTGCCAGCAGTTTGAGGGTGTTCTATGGCTACACCTTC. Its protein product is CASSLRVFYGYTF.

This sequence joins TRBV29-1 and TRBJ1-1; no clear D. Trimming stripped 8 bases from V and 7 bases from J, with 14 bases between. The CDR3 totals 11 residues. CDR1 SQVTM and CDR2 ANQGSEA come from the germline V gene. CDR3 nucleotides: TGCAGCCTTTCGGGAGCGGGTGAAGCTTTCTTT. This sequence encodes CSLSGAGEAFF.

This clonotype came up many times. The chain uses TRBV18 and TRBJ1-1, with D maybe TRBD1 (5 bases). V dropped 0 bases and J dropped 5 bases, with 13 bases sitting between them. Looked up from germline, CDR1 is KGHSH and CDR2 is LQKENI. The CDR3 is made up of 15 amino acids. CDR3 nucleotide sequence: TGTGCCAGCTCACCACCTCAGGGCGGAGGGACTGAAGCTTTCTTT. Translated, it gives CASSPPQGGGTEAFF.

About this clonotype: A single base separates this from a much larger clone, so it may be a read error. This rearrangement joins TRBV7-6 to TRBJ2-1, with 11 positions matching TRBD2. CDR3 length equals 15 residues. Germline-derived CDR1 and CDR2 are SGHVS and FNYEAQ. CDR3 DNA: TGTGCCTGCAGCTTGACTAGCGGGATGTACAATGAGCAGTTCTTC. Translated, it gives CACSLTSGMYNEQFF.

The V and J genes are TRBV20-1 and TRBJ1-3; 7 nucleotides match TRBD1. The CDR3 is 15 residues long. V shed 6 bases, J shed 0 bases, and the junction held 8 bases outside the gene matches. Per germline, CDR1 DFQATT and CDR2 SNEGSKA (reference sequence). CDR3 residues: CSAGGGQFSGNTIYF. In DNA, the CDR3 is TGCAGTGCAGGAGGGGGACAGTTCTCTGGAAACACCATATATTTT.

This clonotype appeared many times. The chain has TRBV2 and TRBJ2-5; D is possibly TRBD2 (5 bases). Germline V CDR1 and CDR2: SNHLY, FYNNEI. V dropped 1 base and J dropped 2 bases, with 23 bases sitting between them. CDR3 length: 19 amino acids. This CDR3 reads CASSEGTVGSAPQQETQYF. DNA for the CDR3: TGTGCCAGCAGTGAAGGGACCGTGGGTAGCGCCCCCCAACAAGAGACCCAGTACTTC. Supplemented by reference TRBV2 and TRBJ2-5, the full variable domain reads EPEVTQTPSHQVTQMGQEVILRCVPISNHLYFYWYRQILGQKVEFLVSFYNNEISEKSEIFDDQFSVERPDGSNFTLKIRSTKLEDSAMYFCASSEGTVGSAPQQETQYFGPGTRLLVL.

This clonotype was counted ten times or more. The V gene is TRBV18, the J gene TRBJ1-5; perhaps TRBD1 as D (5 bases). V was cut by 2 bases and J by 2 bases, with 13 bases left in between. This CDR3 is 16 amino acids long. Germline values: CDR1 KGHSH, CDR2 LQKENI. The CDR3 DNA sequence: TGTGCCAGCTCACCAACAGGCGGCATGGGCAATCAGCCCCAGCATTTT. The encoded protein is CASSPTGGMGNQPQHF.

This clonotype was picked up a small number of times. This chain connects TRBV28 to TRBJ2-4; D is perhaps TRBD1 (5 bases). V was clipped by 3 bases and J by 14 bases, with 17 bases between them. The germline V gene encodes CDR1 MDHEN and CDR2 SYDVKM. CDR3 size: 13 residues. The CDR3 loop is CASSFLGPRHKYF. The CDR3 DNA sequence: TGTGCCAGCAGTTTTTTGGGGCCCCGCCATAAGTACTTC.